A selection of T cell receptor beta chains follows, all from one sample in a study of breast tumors, draining lymph nodes, adjacent tissues. TCRdb recomputed calls from the multiplex PCR reads with MiXCR, one row per CDR3 protein. The sample contains around 140,000 distinct CDR3 sequences, about 22% of which appear only once. Sample: axillary lymph node tissue. The receptors shown here come from a female donor with breast cancer. Some clones in this sample may be carry-over from other donors' samples. Both conserved end residues are part of each CDR3. The order of the fields is CDR3 DNA, CDR3 protein, clone size, J gene, V gene, D gene. D genes are given only for firm matches. Clone size is stated in some rows and not others, as once, few, many or a class when expanded.

TGTGCCAGCAGCTTTGGATCAGGGAGGAATTCACCCCTCCACTTT,CASSFGSGRNSPLHF,many,TRBJ1-6,TRBV7-9,-
TGTGCCAGCAGTTCCTGGGACTCGACTTACTATGGCTACACCTTC,CASSSWDSTYYGYTF,many,TRBJ1-2,TRBV2,-
TGTGCCAGCAGTGGGGTTAACCTGGCGGGAGGCTCAGATACGCAGTATTTT,CASSGVNLAGGSDTQYF,-,TRBJ2-3,TRBV2,TRBD2
TGTGCCAGCAGTTTATTTCATGGGGGGCAAGGGATACGTGGCTACACCTTC,CASSLFHGGQGIRGYTF,many,TRBJ1-2,TRBV28,-
TGTGCCAGCAGTAACCGGGACAAGAACACCGGGGAGCTGTTTTTT,CASSNRDKNTGELFF,many,TRBJ2-2,TRBV2,-
TGTGCCAGCAGCCCTGGACTCGACCCGGGTGAGCAGTTCTTC,CASSPGLDPGEQFF,many,TRBJ2-1,TRBV11-3,-
TGTGCCAGCAGTGAGGGGACTAGCCCCTACAATGAGCAGTTCTTC,CASSEGTSPYNEQFF,many,TRBJ2-1,TRBV6-1,TRBD2
TGTGCCAGCAGCCAAGGGACTAGCGGGAGTCAATGGGATACGCAGTATTTT,CASSQGTSGSQWDTQYF,many,TRBJ2-3,TRBV3-1,TRBD2
TGTGCCAGCAGCCGGTCCGCTACAGGGGGAAATCAGCCCCAGCATTTT,CASSRSATGGNQPQHF,-,TRBJ1-5,TRBV3-1,TRBD1
TGCGCCAGCAGCTTGGCCCAGGGGACGGGGTATTCCGGGGAGCTGTTTTTT,CASSLAQGTGYSGELFF,many,TRBJ2-2,TRBV5-1,-
TGTGCCAGCAGTTACTCAGGGACAGGTGGAGTCAATGAGCAGTTCTTC,CASSYSGTGGVNEQFF,once,TRBJ2-1,TRBV6-6,TRBD1
TGTGCCAGCAGCTTGGACCGCAGCTCCTACAATGAGCAGTTCTTC,CASSLDRSSYNEQFF,many,TRBJ2-1,TRBV7-2,-
TGTGCCAGCAGCTTAGAGTCGTACACCGGGGAGCTGTTTTTT,CASSLESYTGELFF,-,TRBJ2-2,TRBV11-3,-
TGTGCCAGCAGTGATCTTGCGGGAGACACAGATACGCAGTATTTT,CASSDLAGDTDTQYF,many,TRBJ2-3,TRBV2,TRBD2
TGTGCCAGCAGCGTAGAGCGGGCCAGCTCCTACAATGAGCAGTTCTTC,CASSVERASSYNEQFF,many,TRBJ2-1,TRBV9,-
TGTGCCAGCAGCACGACTAGCGGGGGCTACGAGCAGTACTTC,CASSTTSGGYEQYF,many,TRBJ2-7,TRBV9,TRBD2
TGTGCCAGCAGCTCCGGGACTAGGGTTCGGTTCTTC,CASSSGTRVRFF,many,TRBJ2-1,TRBV12-3/TRBV12-4,TRBD2
TGCGCCAGCAGCCAAGGGACAGGGAATGGCTACACCTTC,CASSQGTGNGYTF,-,TRBJ1-2,TRBV4-1,TRBD1
TGTGCCAGCAGCCAGGCGGGACAGGGGAGGGGGACCCAGTACTTC,CASSQAGQGRGTQYF,-,TRBJ2-5,TRBV3-1,TRBD1
TGTGCCAGCAGTTTATCGGAGATAGATACGCAGTATTTT,CASSLSEIDTQYF,many,TRBJ2-3,TRBV27,-
TGCAGTGCTTGTAAGTTGGGAACTGAAGCTTTCTTT,CSACKLGTEAFF,-,TRBJ1-1,TRBV20-1,-
TGTGCCAGCATTGCCCCCACCGGGAGGTATTACAATGAGCAGTTCTTC,CASIAPTGRYYNEQFF,many,TRBJ2-1,TRBV6-4,TRBD2
TGTGCCAGCAGTGCCCGGGGACTAGCGGGAGGAGGGGGAGAGACCCAGTACTTC,CASSARGLAGGGGETQYF,-,TRBJ2-5,TRBV25-1,TRBD2
TGTGCCAGCAAGGCAGATACGCAGTATTTT,CASKADTQYF,many,TRBJ2-3,TRBV2,-
TGTGCCTGGAGCGGGCCCGGGACAGGATTTTTAGGGTCTGGAAACACCATATATTTT,CAWSGPGTGFLGSGNTIYF,-,TRBJ1-3,TRBV30,TRBD1
TGTGCCAGCAGCCAATCAGGGGGGAATCAGCCCCAGCATTTT,CASSQSGGNQPQHF,many,TRBJ1-5,TRBV6-5,TRBD1
TGTGCCAGCAGCTTTTGGGGACAGACCCACTCCTACGAGCAGTACTTC,CASSFWGQTHSYEQYF,many,TRBJ2-7,TRBV7-9,TRBD1
TGTGCCAGCTCACCATTGGACAGCCTTTCTGGGGCCAACGTCCTGACTTTC,CASSPLDSLSGANVLTF,-,TRBJ2-6,TRBV18,-
TGTGCCAGCAGATCGCGCAATCAGCCCCAGCATTTT,CASRSRNQPQHF,few,TRBJ1-5,TRBV27,-
TGCAGTGCCGTGGGGAGGATACGGGAGACCCAGTACTTC,CSAVGRIRETQYF,few,TRBJ2-5,TRBV20-1,-
TGTGCCAGTAGTACTCCACTGGGACTAGCGGGAGGGCCCGACGAGCAGTACTTC,CASSTPLGLAGGPDEQYF,many,TRBJ2-7,TRBV19,TRBD2
TGTGCCAGCAGTTACGGAATCCAACGCGGGGCCTACGAGCAGTACTTC,CASSYGIQRGAYEQYF,many,TRBJ2-7,TRBV6-5,-
TGTGCCAGCAGCCAAGAAAGAAGGGGGTTTAATGGCTACACCTTC,CASSQERRGFNGYTF,many,TRBJ1-2,TRBV4-2,-
TGTGCCAGCAGCTTGGGGACAGGGGGCGGCGCCGGGGAGCTGTTTTTT,CASSLGTGGGAGELFF,-,TRBJ2-2,TRBV5-4,TRBD1
TGTGCCTGGGTCGGCCGGGCATCCAAGGGGGAGACCCAGTACTTC,CAWVGRASKGETQYF,-,TRBJ2-5,TRBV30,-
TGTGCCAGCAGCCAAGAATTCGGCGCTAGCGGGAGGAGAGGCGGGGAGCTGTTTTTT,CASSQEFGASGRRGGELFF,-,TRBJ2-2,TRBV3-1,TRBD2
TGTGCCAGCAGCTTAGGGAACTTATACAATGAGCAGTTCTTC,CASSLGNLYNEQFF,many,TRBJ2-1,TRBV7-9,-
TGTGCCAGCAGTGAACAGGAGCATTCGGTTTACAATGAGCAGTTCTTC,CASSEQEHSVYNEQFF,many,TRBJ2-1,TRBV6-1,-
TGTGCCAGCAGTCTCGTCCCGGGACAGGGAAGAGTCAGCTCCTATAATTCACCCCTCCACTTT,CASSLVPGQGRVSSYNSPLHF,few,TRBJ1-6,TRBV28,TRBD1
TGCGCCAGCAGCTTGCGAGCAGGGGACTTAACCGGGGAGCTGTTTTTT,CASSLRAGDLTGELFF,few,TRBJ2-2,TRBV5-1,-
TGTGCCAGCAGCTTACGAGGGGGAGTTGCAGCGGAGCAGTACTTC,CASSLRGGVAAEQYF,many,TRBJ2-7,TRBV7-8,-
TGTGCCAGCAAACTCGGGGCAACTAATGAAAAACTGTTTTTT,CASKLGATNEKLFF,many,TRBJ1-4,TRBV19,-
TGTGCCAGCACCCAGACCGAATATCAGCCCCAGCATTTT,CASTQTEYQPQHF,many,TRBJ1-5,TRBV12-3/TRBV12-4,-
TGTGCCAGCAGTTCCGGGACTTATCGCAGAGACAATGAGCAGTTCTTC,CASSSGTYRRDNEQFF,-,TRBJ2-1,TRBV28,-
TGTGCCAGCAGCTTAGGGCTGGGGAGGGCCAAGGGCACAGATACGCAGTATTTT,CASSLGLGRAKGTDTQYF,many,TRBJ2-3,TRBV7-8,TRBD2
TGTGCCTGGAGCCGGGGTCACGAGCAGTACTTC,CAWSRGHEQYF,many,TRBJ2-7,TRBV30,-
TGTGCCAGCTCACCACCGAGGACTAGCAGGACACAGACCCAGTACTTC,CASSPPRTSRTQTQYF,-,TRBJ2-5,TRBV18,TRBD2
TGTGCCAGCAGGTGGACAGAGGGGTATGGCTACACCTTC,CASRWTEGYGYTF,few,TRBJ1-2,TRBV28,-
TGTGCCAGCAGCCAAGTGGCGGGAGGGCAGACCGGGGAGCTGTTTTTT,CASSQVAGGQTGELFF,many,TRBJ2-2,TRBV4-2,TRBD2
TGTGCCTCTACGGGAAACACCTACGAGCAGTACTTC,CASTGNTYEQYF,many,TRBJ2-7,TRBV30,-
TGTGCCAGCAGCTTAGCAATGACTAGCGGGATGGATGAGCAGTTCTTC,CASSLAMTSGMDEQFF,many,TRBJ2-1,TRBV7-7,TRBD2
TGTGCCAGCAGTGGGCTAGCCAAAAACATTCAGTACTTC,CASSGLAKNIQYF,many,TRBJ2-4,TRBV6-1,-
TGTGCCAGCAGCCAAGATCCAGGGGCCCCGGGGGAAGCTTTCTTT,CASSQDPGAPGEAFF,-,TRBJ1-1,TRBV10-3,-
TGTGCCAGTCGGACCCAAACCCAAGAGACCCAGTACTTC,CASRTQTQETQYF,many,TRBJ2-5,TRBV19,-
TGTGCCTGGAGCCAAAGGACTCAGCAGTTCTTC,CAWSQRTQQFF,many,TRBJ2-1,TRBV30,-